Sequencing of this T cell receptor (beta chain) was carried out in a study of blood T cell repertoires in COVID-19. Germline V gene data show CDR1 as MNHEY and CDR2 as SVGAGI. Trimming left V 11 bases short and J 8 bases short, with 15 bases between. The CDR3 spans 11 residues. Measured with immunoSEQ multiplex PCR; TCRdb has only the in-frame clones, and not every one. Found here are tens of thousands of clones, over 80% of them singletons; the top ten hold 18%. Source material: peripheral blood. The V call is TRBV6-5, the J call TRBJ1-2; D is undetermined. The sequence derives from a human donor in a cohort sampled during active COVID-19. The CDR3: CASRVGEGYTF. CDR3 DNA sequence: TGTGCCTCCCGGGTCGGGGAGGGCTACACCTTC.